The 20 T cell receptor beta chains reported below all come from one sample, sequenced in a study of shared clonotypes between healthy human individuals. Assay used: immunoSEQ multiplex PCR; TCRdb lists only in-frame clones, some missing. The data hold 2.3 million or so clones, with more than 85% observed a single time. Input material: naive CD4+ T cells from PBMCs. Indicated subset: CD45RA+ positively selected. These receptors were obtained from a man aged 18 to 35 in good health. Some clones in this sample may be carry-over from other donors' samples.

This chain connects TRBV4-2 to TRBJ2-3; a possible D gene is TRBD2 (6 bases). This CDR3 spans 18 amino acids. Trimming cost V 3 bases and J 2 bases, with 21 bases left between them. Per the germline V gene, CDR1 is LGHNA and CDR2 is YNFKEQ. CDR3 residues: CASSQALLAGLNTDTQYF. In nucleotides, the CDR3 is TGTGCCAGCAGCCAGGCACTTCTGGCGGGGCTAAACACAGATACGCAGTATTTT.

V and J are TRBV5-1 and TRBJ2-5; D remains ambiguous. The CDR3 totals 15 residues. Germline values: CDR1 SGHRS, CDR2 YFSETQ. The V end was cut by 0 bases, the J end by 1 base, with 10 bases between. The CDR3 nucleotides read TGCGCCAGCAGCTTGGAGGCGGTCGGCCAAGAGACCCAGTACTTC. Its translation: CASSLEAVGQETQYF.

The chain uses TRBV6-1 and TRBJ1-1; D is undetermined. Germline CDR1 reads MNHNS; CDR2 reads SASEGT. The CDR3 covers 13 residues. V lost 0 bases, J lost 11 bases, and 13 bases lay in between. CDR3 nucleotides: TGTGCCAGCAGTGAAGCGCCCGGGGAGAGGGCTTTCTTT. As protein: CASSEAPGERAFF.

This chain joins TRBV18 and TRBJ2-1; 10 nucleotides align to TRBD2. J was trimmed by 2 bases and V by 2 bases; bases with no gene match: 6. CDR1 is KGHSH and CDR2 is LQKENI in the germline V gene. This CDR3 spans 17 amino acids. Here the CDR3 reads CASSPTTSGYTYNEQFF. The CDR3 nucleotides read TGTGCCAGCTCACCAACGACTAGCGGGTATACCTACAATGAGCAGTTCTTC. The whole variable domain, remainder taken from reference TRBV18 and TRBJ2-1, is NAGVMQNPRHLVRRRGQEARLRCSPMKGHSHVYWYRQLPEEGLKFMVYLQKENIIDESGMPKERFSAEFPKEGPSILRIQQVVRGDSAAYFCASSPTTSGYTYNEQFFGPGTRLTVL.

The chain recombines TRBV7-2 with TRBJ1-1, with D possibly being TRBD1 (5 bases). Per germline, CDR1 SGHTA and CDR2 FQGNSA. The CDR3 has 14 amino acids. With 0 bases removed from V and 8 bases from J, the gap between germline ends came to 13 bases. CDR3 coding DNA: TGTGCCAGCAGCTTAGCGACAAGGGGCCAGGAAGCTTTCTTT. Its translation: CASSLATRGQEAFF. Drawing the rest from reference TRBV7-2 and TRBJ1-1, the complete variable domain is GAGVSQSPSNKVTEKGKDVELRCDPISGHTALYWYRQSLGQGLEFLIYFQGNSAPDKSGLPSDRFSAERTGGSVSTLTIQRTQQEDSAVYLCASSLATRGQEAFFGQGTRLTVV.

The gene calls are TRBV21-1 and TRBJ1-1. TRBV21-1 has pseudogene status. The CDR3 sequence is 13 residues long. The chain's CDR3 is CASSKATSTEAFF. Here the CDR3 DNA reads TGTGCCAGCAGCAAAGCAACGAGCACTGAAGCTTTCTTT.

V usage is TRBV7-3 and J usage is TRBJ2-1; D not certain. This CDR3 has 13 residues. CDR1 and CDR2 from the germline V gene are SGHTA and FQGTGA. Trimming cost V 5 bases and J 4 bases, with 9 bases left between them. The CDR3 DNA is TGTGCCAGCAGCGAGACAAGTTACAATGAGCAGTTCTTC. Its protein product is CASSETSYNEQFF.

The rearrangement joins TRBV29-1 to TRBJ1-2, with 7 nucleotides matching TRBD1. With 0 bases clipped from V and 5 bases from J, the junction kept 3 bases outside the gene matches. Germline CDR1 and CDR2: SQVTM and ANQGSEA. This CDR3 region has 13 residues. CDR3 sequence: CSVEEETGYGYTF. As DNA, the CDR3 is TGCAGCGTTGAAGAGGAGACAGGGTATGGCTACACCTTC. Full variable domain (missing parts from reference TRBV29-1 and TRBJ1-2): SAVISQKPSRDICQRGTSLTIQCQVDSQVTMMFWYRQQPGQSLTLIATANQGSEATYESGFVIDKFPISRPNLTFSTLTVSNMSPEDSSIYLCSVEEETGYGYTFGSGTRLTVV.

Concerning this clone itself: This same CDR3 is encoded by further DNA sequences in the sample. V and J are TRBV12-5 and TRBJ1-3, with D hard to call. The germline gives CDR1 LGHNT, CDR2 FRNRAP. V was shortened by 6 bases and J by 4 bases, with 13 bases between the two germline ends. This CDR3 region has 14 residues. The CDR3, as DNA: TGTGCTAGTGGGCCCTCTGGGCCCGGAAACACCATATATTTT. This translates into CASGPSGPGNTIYF.

The genes are TRBV29-1 and TRBJ2-5; 7 positions match TRBD1. V shed 7 bases, J shed 2 bases, and the junction held 7 bases outside the gene matches. The length of the CDR3 is 13 residues. The germline V gene encodes CDR1 SQVTM and CDR2 ANQGSEA. The CDR3 is CSARRTGQETQYF. The CDR3 DNA follows: TGCAGCGCCCGTCGGACAGGACAAGAGACCCAGTACTTC.

V is TRBV7-8 and J is TRBJ2-7; 7 bases are shared with TRBD2. This CDR3 comprises 15 residues. CDR1 and CDR2 from the germline V gene are SGHVS and FQNEAQ. The V gene end was trimmed by 6 bases and the J gene end by 5 bases; junction bases not matched to a gene: 13. The CDR3 nucleotides are TGTGCCAGCAGGTTTACGGGCGGGAGCTTCGACGAGCAGTACTTC. As protein: CASRFTGGSFDEQYF.

V is TRBV5-1 and J is TRBJ2-7; the match to TRBD1 covers 9 bases. Germline V gives CDR1 SGHRS, CDR2 YFSETQ. V shed 4 bases and J 4 bases; nucleotides not matched to a gene: 15. This CDR3 has 17 amino acids. CDR3 loop: CASSPTPSGTGIYEQYF. CDR3 DNA: TGCGCCAGCAGCCCGACCCCTTCAGGGACAGGGATTTACGAGCAGTACTTC.

The chain joins TRBV19 to TRBJ2-1; possible D gene TRBD2, 6 bases. Germline V gene data show CDR1 as LNHDA and CDR2 as SQIVND (reference sequence). With 4 bases removed from V and 12 bases from J, the gap between germline ends came to 19 bases. This CDR3 has 14 residues. CDR3 nucleotides: TGTGCCAGTAGTAGCAGGCTCGGGGGAGTGGCGCAGTTCTTC. This sequence encodes CASSSRLGGVAQFF.

This clone appeared once. An end of the junction does not agree with germline; a read error may underlie this. This sequence joins TRBV10-3 and TRBJ2-1, with 7 bases fitting TRBD2. CDR3 length equals 13 residues. Germline V gene sequence: CDR1 ENHRY, CDR2 SYGVKD. This CDR3 reads CAISAFVGEGPLF. In DNA form, the CDR3 reads TGTGCCATCAGCGCCTTTGTAGGGGAGGGCCCACTCTTC.

V gene TRBV2 combines with J gene TRBJ2-3, with D perhaps TRBD1 (6 bases). Per the germline V gene, CDR1 is SNHLY and CDR2 is FYNNEI. V was shortened by 4 bases and J by 4 bases, with 12 bases between the two germline ends. This CDR3 comprises 14 residues. In DNA, the CDR3 is TGTGCCAGCAGTGTGGGGGCGCCAGCAGATACGCAGTATTTT. Translated, it gives CASSVGAPADTQYF.

J is TRBJ2-1 and V is TRBV27, with 12 bases lining up with TRBD2. V dropped 6 bases and J dropped 1; count of bases not matched to a gene: 4. The V gene's germline CDR1 is MNHEY and CDR2 SMNVEV (reference sequence). The CDR3 covers 16 residues. In DNA, the CDR3 is TGTGCCAGCAGATCCCTAGCGGGAGGGTCCTACAATGAGCAGTTCTTC. This encodes CASRSLAGGSYNEQFF.

V usage is TRBV5-5 and J usage is TRBJ2-7; the D gene is possibly TRBD1 (5 bases). V was trimmed by 1 base and J by 1 base, leaving 15 bases between them. The CDR3 contains 16 residues. Germline-derived CDR1 and CDR2 are SGHKS and YYEKEE (reference sequence). This CDR3 is CASSLWGAEFSYEQYF. CDR3 sequence (DNA): TGTGCCAGCAGCTTGTGGGGCGCGGAATTTTCCTACGAGCAGTACTTC.

The genes are TRBV7-9 and TRBJ2-3; 14 bases align to TRBD2. After removal of 1 base from V and 5 bases from J, the junction contained 5 bases not matched to a gene. CDR3 size: 17 residues. Germline CDR1 is SEHNR and CDR2 is FQNEAQ (reference sequence). CDR3 sequence: CASSLGLAGGPGDTQYF. The CDR3 nucleotides are TGTGCCAGCAGCTTAGGACTAGCGGGAGGGCCAGGAGATACGCAGTATTTT.

To note about this clone: The sample contains more than one DNA sequence encoding this CDR3. The rearrangement links TRBV19 to TRBJ2-7; a weak D match, TRBD2 (6 bases). Trimming took 3 bases from V and 3 from J, leaving 9 bases between them. The germline CDR1 and CDR2 sequences are LNHDA and SQIVND (reference sequence). The CDR3 runs 13 residues. This chain's CDR3 is CASSIGSGYEQYF. The CDR3, as DNA: TGTGCCAGTAGTATCGGGAGCGGCTACGAGCAGTACTTC.

The table lists this clone with a count of one. This chain joins TRBV18 and TRBJ2-1; D call uncertain. V dropped 0 bases and J dropped 12 bases, with 12 bases sitting between them. The CDR3 length is 13 residues. CDR1 and CDR2 (germline): KGHSH, LQKENI. For the CDR3, the DNA is TGTGCCAGCTCACCACCGGAGTTGGTGGGGCAGTTCTTC. This translates into CASSPPELVGQFF.